This T cell receptor (beta chain) was sequenced during a study of beta chain features in type 1 diabetes. A note on this clone: Its antigen remains unidentified.

General study points: A moderate, significant TCRB CDR3 shortening appeared in type 1 diabetes across four CD4+ subsets. The question left open here concerned HLA type influencing TCRB rearrangement.

The authors reverse transcribed all of the isolated RNA, so sequencing captured expressed TCRB transcripts. Only in-frame clones appear in the TCRdb table, and some are missing; sequencing was by immunoSEQ multiplex PCR. The top ten clones hold approximately 0.022% of a sample with about 700,000 clones, roughly 13% of them seen once. The germline gives CDR1 MRHNA, CDR2 SNTAGT. Between the trimmed V and J ends, which lost 5 bases and 10 bases, there was a span of 12 bases. This CDR3 contains 13 residues. The source is a man aged 18 to 30 with type 1 diabetes. The sample consisted of naive CD4+ T cells from blood. This chain joins TRBV6-4 and TRBJ1-6; a weak D match, TRBD1 (5 bases). CDR3 residues: CASSTDWGSPLHF. CDR3 nucleotides: TGTGCCAGCAGTACGGACTGGGGGTCACCCCTCCACTTT.